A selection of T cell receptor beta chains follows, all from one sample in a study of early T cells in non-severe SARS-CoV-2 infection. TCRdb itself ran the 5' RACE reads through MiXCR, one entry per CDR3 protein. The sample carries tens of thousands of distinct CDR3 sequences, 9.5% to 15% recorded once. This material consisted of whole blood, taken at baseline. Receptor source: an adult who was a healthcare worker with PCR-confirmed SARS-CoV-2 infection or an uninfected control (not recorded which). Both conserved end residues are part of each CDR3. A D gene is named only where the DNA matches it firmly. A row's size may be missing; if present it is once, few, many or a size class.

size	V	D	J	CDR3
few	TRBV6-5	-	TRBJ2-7	CASRGQTAGAYEQYF
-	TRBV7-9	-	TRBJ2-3	CASSSERADTQYF
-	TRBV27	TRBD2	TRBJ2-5	CASSLSGGMETQYF
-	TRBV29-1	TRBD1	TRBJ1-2	CSVDGQGAGYTF
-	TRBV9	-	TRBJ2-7	CASSPSQDGEQYF
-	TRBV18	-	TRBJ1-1	CASSPRRQEAFF
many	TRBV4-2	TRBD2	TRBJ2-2	CASSQDGLAGVFGELFF
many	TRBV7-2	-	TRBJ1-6	CASSLVSTQGSPLHF
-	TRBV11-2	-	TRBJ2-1	CASSPWPGLVANEQFF
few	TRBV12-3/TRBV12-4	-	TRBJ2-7	CASSLRKTDMSPHEQYF
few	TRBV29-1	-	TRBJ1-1	CSALSFRGDTEAFF
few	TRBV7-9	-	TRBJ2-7	CASSLARDYEQYF
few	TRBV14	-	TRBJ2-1	CASSQDQDRTEQFF
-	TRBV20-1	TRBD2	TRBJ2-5	CSARRRREVQETQYF
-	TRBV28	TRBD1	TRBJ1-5	CASRGPGQGSNQPQHF
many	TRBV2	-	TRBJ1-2	CASTLLELYGYTF
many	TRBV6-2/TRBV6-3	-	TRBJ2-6	CASSYAGGGGANVLTF
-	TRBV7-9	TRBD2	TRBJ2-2	CASPSGGAIGELFF
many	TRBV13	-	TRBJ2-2	CASSLQTGVAGELFF
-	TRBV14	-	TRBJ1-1	CASSYGMNTEAFF
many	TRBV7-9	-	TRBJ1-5	CASSLARGQPQHF
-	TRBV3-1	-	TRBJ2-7	CASSPQGRDEQYF
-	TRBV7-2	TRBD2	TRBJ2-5	CASSLERGGAETQYF
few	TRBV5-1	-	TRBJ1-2	CASSLVTVNYGYTF
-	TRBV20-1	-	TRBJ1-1	CSAYAGTTNTEAFF
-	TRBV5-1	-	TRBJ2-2	CASSLSGAIGELFF
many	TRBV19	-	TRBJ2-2	CASSKRAVGYTGELFF
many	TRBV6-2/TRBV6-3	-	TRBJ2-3	CASSPGRLGADTQYF
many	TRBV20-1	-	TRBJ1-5	CSARGTGPWLGNQPQHF
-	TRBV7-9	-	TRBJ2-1	CASSLSRGYEQFF
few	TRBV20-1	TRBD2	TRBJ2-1	CSGGAWDEQFF
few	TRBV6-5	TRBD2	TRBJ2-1	CASSPKIAGANNEQFF
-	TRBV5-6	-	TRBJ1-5	CASSFGVGNQPQHF
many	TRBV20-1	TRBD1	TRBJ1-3	CSARDRQGSGNTIYF
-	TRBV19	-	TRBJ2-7	CASSPGGPYEQYF
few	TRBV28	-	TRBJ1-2	CASSFNPEPNYGYTF
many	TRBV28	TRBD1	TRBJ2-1	CASSPDRVTYNEQFF
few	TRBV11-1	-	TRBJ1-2	CASSLDDGLYGYTF
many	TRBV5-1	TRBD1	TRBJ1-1	CASSFRDRGLRNTEAFF
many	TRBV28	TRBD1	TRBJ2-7	CASSLPSLQGDRERLWAYEQYF
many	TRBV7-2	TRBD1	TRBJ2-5	CASSSTGLGGKTQYF
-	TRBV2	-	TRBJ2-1	CASSERFFDNEQFF
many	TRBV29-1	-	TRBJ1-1	CSVSQGTEAFF
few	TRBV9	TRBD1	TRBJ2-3	CASSEDRGRLPQYF
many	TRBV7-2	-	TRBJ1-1	CASNQGVSAFF
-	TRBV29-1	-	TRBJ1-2	CSVDLQGGGGYTF
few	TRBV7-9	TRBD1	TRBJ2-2	CASSLARDRRAGELFF
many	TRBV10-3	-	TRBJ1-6	CAISESPGNSPLHF
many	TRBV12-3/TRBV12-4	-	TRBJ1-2	CASSLQGYGYTF
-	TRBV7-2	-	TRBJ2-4	CASSLGAFGNIQYF
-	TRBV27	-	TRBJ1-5	CASSFLGASAQHF
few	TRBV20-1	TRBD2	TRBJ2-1	CRALGEVRRLASYNEQFF
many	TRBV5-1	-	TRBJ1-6	CASSFGTQNSPLHF
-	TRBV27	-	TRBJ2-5	CASSLLPGETQYF
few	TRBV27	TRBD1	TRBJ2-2	CASSPSPGQGSTGELFF
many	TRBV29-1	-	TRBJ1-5	CSVSGGNSNQPQHF
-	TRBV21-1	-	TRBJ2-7	CASRPPRRADYEQYF
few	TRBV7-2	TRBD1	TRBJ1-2	CASSRTGTGDGYTF
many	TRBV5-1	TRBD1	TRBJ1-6	CASSLRTGRNSPLHF
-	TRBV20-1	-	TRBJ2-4	CSVTGVAKNIQYF